Sequencing of this T cell receptor (beta chain) was carried out in a study of blood T cells in healthy people across ages. Study-wide findings and caveats: It was not possible, with unsorted PBMCs, to conclusively compare naive and antigen-experienced cells.

The CDR3 is 15 amino acids. V was clipped by 5 bases and J by 6 bases; unmatched bases: 12. The germline V gene has CDR1 DFQATT and CDR2 SNEGSKA (reference sequence). Primers used in a second PCR of roughly 6 to 12 cycles were a sample-barcoded 5' primer and a J-beta primer mix. Each sample yielded at least 2.5 million CDR3-containing paired-end reads. One entry per CDR3 protein results from TCRdb running MiXCR on the 5' RACE reads. In the table there are around 1,900,000 distinct CDR3 sequences, about two fifths of which are singletons. About this clonotype itself: Its antigen is undetermined.

Peripheral blood, roughly 9.1 milliliters per donor, was collected. Per-sample yields of isolated PBMCs were at least 6 million. Sequenced input: blood. This chain connects TRBV20-1 to TRBJ2-1, with 8 bases fitting TRBD2. The clonotype comes from a human donor in good health. Written as DNA, the CDR3 is TGCAGTGCTGTGACGGGGGGGCCAACGGCCAATGAGCAGTTCTTC. It translates to CSAVTGGPTANEQFF.